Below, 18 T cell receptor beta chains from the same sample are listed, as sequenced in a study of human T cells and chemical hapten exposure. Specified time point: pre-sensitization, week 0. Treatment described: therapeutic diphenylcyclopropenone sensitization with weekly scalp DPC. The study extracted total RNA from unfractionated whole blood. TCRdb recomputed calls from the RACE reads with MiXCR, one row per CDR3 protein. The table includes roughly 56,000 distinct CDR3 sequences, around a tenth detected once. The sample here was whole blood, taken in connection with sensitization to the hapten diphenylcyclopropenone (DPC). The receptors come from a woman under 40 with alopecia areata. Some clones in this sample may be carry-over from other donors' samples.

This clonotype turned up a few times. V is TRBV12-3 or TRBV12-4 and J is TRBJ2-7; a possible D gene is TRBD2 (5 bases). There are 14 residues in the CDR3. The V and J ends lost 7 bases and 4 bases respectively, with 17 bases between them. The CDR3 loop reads CASTERKGSYEQYF. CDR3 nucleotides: TGTGCCAGCACCGAGCGGAAGGGTTCGTACGAGCAGTACTTC.

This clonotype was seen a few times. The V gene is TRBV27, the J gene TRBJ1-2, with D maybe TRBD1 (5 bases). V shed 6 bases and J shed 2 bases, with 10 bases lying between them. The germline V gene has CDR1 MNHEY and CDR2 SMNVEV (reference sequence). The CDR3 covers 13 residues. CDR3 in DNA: TGTGCCAGCAGAACAGGTCAAAACTATGGCTACACCTTC. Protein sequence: CASRTGQNYGYTF.

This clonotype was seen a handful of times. The CDR3: CASSQELTDTQYF. CDR3 in DNA: TGTGCCAGCAGCCAAGAGTTGACGGATACGCAGTATTTT. The chain joins TRBV14 to TRBJ2-3, with unresolved D. Germline V gene data show CDR1 as SGHDN and CDR2 as FVKESK. The CDR3 spans 13 residues. V lost 0 bases and J 6 bases, leaving 7 bases between the germline ends. The full variable domain, completed using reference TRBV14 and TRBJ2-3, is EAGVTQFPSHSVIEKGQTVTLRCDPISGHDNLYWYRRVMGKEIKFLLHFVKESKQDESGMPNNRFLAERTGGTYSTLKVQPAELEDSGVYFCASSQELTDTQYFGPGTRLTVL.

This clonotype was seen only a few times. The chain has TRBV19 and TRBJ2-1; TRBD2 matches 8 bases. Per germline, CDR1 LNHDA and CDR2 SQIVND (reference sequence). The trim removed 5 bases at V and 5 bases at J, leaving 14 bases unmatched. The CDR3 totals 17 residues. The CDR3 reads CASSVQGGRGENNEQFF. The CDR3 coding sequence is TGTGCCAGTAGTGTCCAAGGCGGGCGGGGGGAGAACAATGAGCAGTTCTTC.

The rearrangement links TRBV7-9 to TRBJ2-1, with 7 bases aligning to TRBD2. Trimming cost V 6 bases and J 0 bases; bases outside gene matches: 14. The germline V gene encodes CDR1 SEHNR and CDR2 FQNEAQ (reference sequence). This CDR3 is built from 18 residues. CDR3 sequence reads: CASSQVGGGKSSYNEQFF. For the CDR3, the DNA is TGTGCCAGCAGTCAGGTCGGCGGGGGAAAAAGCTCCTACAATGAGCAGTTCTTC.

The CDR3 coding sequence is TGTGCCAGCAGCCACACAAACGCGAACACCGGGGAGCTGTTTTTT. Translated: CASSHTNANTGELFF. J is TRBJ2-2 and V is TRBV3-1; D gene uncertain. V gave up 3 bases and J gave up 0 bases, with 8 bases separating them. Germline lookup yields CDR1 LGHDT and CDR2 YNNKEL (reference sequence). The CDR3 sequence is 15 residues long.

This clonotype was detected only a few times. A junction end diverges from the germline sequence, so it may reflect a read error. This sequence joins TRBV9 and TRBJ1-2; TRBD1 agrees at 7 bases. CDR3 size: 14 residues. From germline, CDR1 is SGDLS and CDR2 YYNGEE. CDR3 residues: CASSAQGGAYGDTF. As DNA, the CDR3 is TGTGCCAGCAGCGCCCAGGGGGGGGCCTATGGCGACACCTTC.

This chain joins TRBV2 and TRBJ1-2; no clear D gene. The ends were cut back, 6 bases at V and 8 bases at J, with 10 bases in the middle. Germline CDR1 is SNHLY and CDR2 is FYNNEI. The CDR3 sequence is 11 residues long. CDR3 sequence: CASRRTGGYTF. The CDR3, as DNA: TGTGCCAGCAGACGGACTGGCGGCTACACCTTC.

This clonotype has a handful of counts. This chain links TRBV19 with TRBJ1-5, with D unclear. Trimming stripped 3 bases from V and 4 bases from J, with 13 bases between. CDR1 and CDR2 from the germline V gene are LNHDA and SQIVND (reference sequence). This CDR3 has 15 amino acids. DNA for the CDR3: TGTGCCAGTAGTATGGACTTGGTGGGAAATCAGCCCCAGCATTTT. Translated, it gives CASSMDLVGNQPQHF. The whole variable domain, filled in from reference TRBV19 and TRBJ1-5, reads DGGITQSPKYLFRKEGQNVTLSCEQNLNHDAMYWYRQDPGQGLRLIYYSQIVNDFQKGDIAEGYSVSREKKESFPLTVTSAQKNPTAFYLCASSMDLVGNQPQHFGDGTRLSIL.

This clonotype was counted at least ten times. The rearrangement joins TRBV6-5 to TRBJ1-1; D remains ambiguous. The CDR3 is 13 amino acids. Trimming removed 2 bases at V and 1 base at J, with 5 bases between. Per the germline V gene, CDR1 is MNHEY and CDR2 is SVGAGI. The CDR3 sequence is CASSYRGNTEAFF. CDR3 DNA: TGTGCCAGCAGTTACCGGGGGAACACTGAAGCTTTCTTT.

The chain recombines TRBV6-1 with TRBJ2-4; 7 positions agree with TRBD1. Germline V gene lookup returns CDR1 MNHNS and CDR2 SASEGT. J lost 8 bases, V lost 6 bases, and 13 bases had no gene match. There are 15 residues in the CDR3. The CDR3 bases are TGTGCCAGCAGCCAGGGGGATACAGGGGAGCACATTCAGTACTTC. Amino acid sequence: CASSQGDTGEHIQYF.

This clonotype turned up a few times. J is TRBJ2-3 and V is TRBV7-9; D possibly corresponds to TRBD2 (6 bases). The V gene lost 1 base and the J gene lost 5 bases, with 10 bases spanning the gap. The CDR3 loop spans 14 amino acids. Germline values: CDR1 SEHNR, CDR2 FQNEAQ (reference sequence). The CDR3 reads CASSLGGEEDTQYF. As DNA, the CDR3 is TGTGCCAGCAGCTTAGGTGGGGAGGAAGATACGCAGTATTTT.

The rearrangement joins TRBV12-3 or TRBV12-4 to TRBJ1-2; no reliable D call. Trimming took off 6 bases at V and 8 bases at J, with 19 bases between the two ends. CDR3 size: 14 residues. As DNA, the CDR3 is TGTGCCAGCAGGTCCGGGATTAATCATAGCGGCTACACCTTC. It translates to CASRSGINHSGYTF.

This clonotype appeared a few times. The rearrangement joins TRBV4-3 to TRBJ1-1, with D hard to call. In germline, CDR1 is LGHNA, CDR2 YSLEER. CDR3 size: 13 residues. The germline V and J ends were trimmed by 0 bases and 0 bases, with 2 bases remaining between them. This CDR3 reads CASSQDMNTEAFF. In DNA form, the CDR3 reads TGCGCCAGCAGCCAAGACATGAACACTGAAGCTTTCTTT.

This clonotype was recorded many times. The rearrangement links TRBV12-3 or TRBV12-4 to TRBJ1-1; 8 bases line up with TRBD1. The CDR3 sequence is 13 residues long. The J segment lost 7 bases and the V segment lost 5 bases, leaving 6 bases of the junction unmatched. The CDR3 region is CASSKQGGREAFF. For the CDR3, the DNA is TGTGCCAGCAGTAAACAGGGGGGCCGTGAAGCTTTCTTT.

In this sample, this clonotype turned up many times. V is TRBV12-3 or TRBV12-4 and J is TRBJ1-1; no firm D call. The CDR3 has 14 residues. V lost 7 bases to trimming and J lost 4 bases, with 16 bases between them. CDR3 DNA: TGTGCCAGCACCCTGGGGAGGCTGGGCACTGAAGCTTTCTTT. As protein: CASTLGRLGTEAFF.

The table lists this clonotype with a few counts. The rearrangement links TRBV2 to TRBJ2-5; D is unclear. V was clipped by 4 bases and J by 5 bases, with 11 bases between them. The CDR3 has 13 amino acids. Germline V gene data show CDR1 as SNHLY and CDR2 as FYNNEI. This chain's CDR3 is CASSARRMETQYF. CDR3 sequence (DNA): TGTGCCAGCAGTGCCCGGCGCATGGAGACCCAGTACTTC.

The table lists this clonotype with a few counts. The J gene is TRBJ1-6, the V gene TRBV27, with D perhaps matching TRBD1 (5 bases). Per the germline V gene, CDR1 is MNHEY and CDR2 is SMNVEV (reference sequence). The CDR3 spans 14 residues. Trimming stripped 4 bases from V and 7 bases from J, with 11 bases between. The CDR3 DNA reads TGTGCCAGCAGTTCATGGGGACGAAATTCACCCCTCCACTTT. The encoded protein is CASSSWGRNSPLHF.